This TCR beta chain stems from a study of cytomegalovirus exposure and HLA in healthy donors. Study-wide results and limits: Within the 120 or so validation repertoires, first-cohort TCR clusters tended to co-occur, according to a later analysis.

Generated by immunoSEQ multiplex PCR, the TCRdb table keeps only in-frame clones and is missing some. The sample yields approximately 59,000 clones, more than 85% seen once. CDR1 and CDR2 (germline): SGHTA, FQGTGA. V lost 5 bases, J lost 6 bases, and 7 bases stayed unmatched. There are 16 residues in the CDR3. On this clone: What it recognizes is unknown.

The sequence derives from a man between 18 and 29 years old in good health and CMV-seropositive. The chain couples TRBV7-3 to TRBJ2-2, with 12 bases identical to TRBD2. The sequenced sample was PBMCs. This chain's CDR3 is CASSAASGRAAGELFF. CDR3 sequence (DNA): TGTGCCAGCAGCGCTGCTAGCGGGAGGGCCGCCGGGGAGCTGTTTTTT.